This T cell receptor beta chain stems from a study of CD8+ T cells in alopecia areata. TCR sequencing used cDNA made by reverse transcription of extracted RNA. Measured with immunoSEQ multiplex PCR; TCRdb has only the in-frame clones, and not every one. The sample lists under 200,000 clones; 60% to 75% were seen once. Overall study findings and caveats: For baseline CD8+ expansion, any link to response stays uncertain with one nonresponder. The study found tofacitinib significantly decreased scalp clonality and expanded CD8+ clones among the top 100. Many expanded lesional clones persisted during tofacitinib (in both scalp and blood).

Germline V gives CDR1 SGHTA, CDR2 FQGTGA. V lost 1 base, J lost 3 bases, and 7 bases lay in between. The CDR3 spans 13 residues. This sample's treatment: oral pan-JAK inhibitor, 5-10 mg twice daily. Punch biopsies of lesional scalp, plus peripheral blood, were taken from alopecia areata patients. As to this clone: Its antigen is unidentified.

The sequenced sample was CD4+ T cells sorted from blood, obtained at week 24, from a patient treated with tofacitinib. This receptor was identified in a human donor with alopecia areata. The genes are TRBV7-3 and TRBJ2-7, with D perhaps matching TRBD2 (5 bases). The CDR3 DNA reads TGTGCCAGCAGCTTAAGTCGGGACTACGAGCAGTACTTC. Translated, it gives CASSLSRDYEQYF.